The rows below give T cell receptor beta chains drawn from one sample of a study of T cells in Graves' hyperthyroidism and ophthalmopathy. TCRdb re-called the multiplex PCR reads with MiXCR, one entry per CDR3 protein. The data hold 650,000 to 800,000 distinct CDR3 sequences, with 45% observed a single time. Sample: peripheral blood or thyroid tissue (not recorded which). These TCRs come from an adult man with Graves' disease, either hyperthyroidism or ophthalmopathy (not recorded which). Each CDR3 is given without its conserved first and last residue. The D gene is left open where the match is weak.

V gene: TRBV15
CDR3 length: 11
J gene: TRBJ2-5
D gene: TRBD2
CDR3 protein: ATGLAGGETQY

V gene: TRBV6-5
CDR3 length: 12
J gene: TRBJ1-2
D gene: -
CDR3 protein: ASSYNGPGVGYT

V gene: TRBV11-1
CDR3 length: 12
J gene: TRBJ2-7
D gene: -
CDR3 protein: ASSSPAGSYEQY

V gene: TRBV6-6
CDR3 length: 11
J gene: TRBJ2-2
D gene: -
CDR3 protein: ASSPGLTGELF

V gene: TRBV6-5
CDR3 length: 12
J gene: TRBJ1-1
D gene: -
CDR3 protein: ASSYNRASSEAF

V gene: TRBV12-3/TRBV12-4
CDR3 length: 12
J gene: TRBJ2-7
D gene: TRBD2
CDR3 protein: ASSGLAGGNEQY

V gene: TRBV12-3/TRBV12-4
CDR3 length: 11
J gene: TRBJ1-5
D gene: -
CDR3 protein: ASTWVLNQPQH

V gene: TRBV29-1
CDR3 length: 12
J gene: TRBJ2-5
D gene: TRBD1
CDR3 protein: SGAAGTGRETQY

V gene: TRBV20-1
CDR3 length: 13
J gene: TRBJ1-1
D gene: TRBD1
CDR3 protein: SASVRQGMNTEAF

V gene: TRBV25-1
CDR3 length: 10
J gene: TRBJ2-7
D gene: TRBD1
CDR3 protein: ASRGQGHEQY

V gene: TRBV14
CDR3 length: 13
J gene: TRBJ1-1
D gene: -
CDR3 protein: ASSPTWGVNTEAF

V gene: TRBV16
CDR3 length: 13
J gene: TRBJ1-4
D gene: -
CDR3 protein: ASSQGGRFNEKLF

V gene: TRBV29-1
CDR3 length: 10
J gene: TRBJ1-2
D gene: TRBD1
CDR3 protein: SLRGGDYGYT

V gene: TRBV24-1
CDR3 length: 14
J gene: TRBJ1-1
D gene: -
CDR3 protein: ATSVQTGRGRTEAF

V gene: TRBV7-8
CDR3 length: 14
J gene: TRBJ2-7
D gene: TRBD2
CDR3 protein: ASSLGTAGVTYEQY

V gene: TRBV5-8
CDR3 length: 11
J gene: TRBJ2-5
D gene: -
CDR3 protein: ASSPNTGETQY

V gene: TRBV5-1
CDR3 length: 14
J gene: TRBJ2-7
D gene: -
CDR3 protein: ASSFGGTSSSYEQY

V gene: TRBV6-1
CDR3 length: 11
J gene: TRBJ2-7
D gene: TRBD2
CDR3 protein: ASSGGGLYEQY

V gene: TRBV10-3
CDR3 length: 13
J gene: TRBJ1-4
D gene: -
CDR3 protein: AIREGASTNEKLF

V gene: TRBV7-8
CDR3 length: 13
J gene: TRBJ1-1
D gene: -
CDR3 protein: ASSNRDTLNTEAF

V gene: TRBV29-1
CDR3 length: 12
J gene: -
D gene: TRBD1
CDR3 protein: SAGSTGGGYEQF

V gene: TRBV7-8
CDR3 length: 13
J gene: TRBJ1-4
D gene: -
CDR3 protein: ATERGASTNEKLF

V gene: TRBV20-1
CDR3 length: 12
J gene: TRBJ2-5
D gene: -
CDR3 protein: SARGEVFQETQY

V gene: TRBV7-2
CDR3 length: 17
J gene: TRBJ2-7
D gene: TRBD2
CDR3 protein: ASSLGPGLAAPRAYEQY

V gene: TRBV20-1
CDR3 length: 16
J gene: TRBJ2-7
D gene: TRBD2
CDR3 protein: SARAGTSGALSSYEQY

V gene: TRBV12-3/TRBV12-4
CDR3 length: 13
J gene: TRBJ1-2
D gene: -
CDR3 protein: ASSPGHTTNYGYT

V gene: TRBV7-3
CDR3 length: 13
J gene: TRBJ1-1
D gene: TRBD1
CDR3 protein: ASSPPTGVNTEAF

V gene: TRBV15
CDR3 length: 14
J gene: TRBJ1-6
D gene: TRBD1
CDR3 protein: ATSSVGPGGNSPLH

V gene: TRBV13
CDR3 length: 10
J gene: TRBJ1-1
D gene: -
CDR3 protein: ASSFRGRGAF

V gene: TRBV20-1
CDR3 length: 11
J gene: TRBJ2-7
D gene: TRBD2
CDR3 protein: SVTSGKTYEQY

V gene: TRBV2
CDR3 length: 13
J gene: TRBJ1-2
D gene: TRBD1
CDR3 protein: ASRNPGQSNYGYT

V gene: TRBV19
CDR3 length: 12
J gene: TRBJ2-5
D gene: -
CDR3 protein: ASSENGGRETQY

V gene: TRBV7-8
CDR3 length: 13
J gene: TRBJ1-2
D gene: TRBD1
CDR3 protein: ASSLGDRVNYGYT

V gene: TRBV6-1
CDR3 length: 14
J gene: TRBJ2-7
D gene: -
CDR3 protein: ASSYSWSRVAYEQY

V gene: TRBV2
CDR3 length: 13
J gene: TRBJ1-2
D gene: TRBD1
CDR3 protein: ASKKTGGHDYGYT

V gene: TRBV9
CDR3 length: 15
J gene: TRBJ1-5
D gene: -
CDR3 protein: ASSPSGDLYGNQPQH

V gene: TRBV10-3
CDR3 length: 12
J gene: TRBJ2-7
D gene: TRBD1
CDR3 protein: AISEGTGIYEQY